The TCR beta chain under discussion was sequenced for a study of response to subunit inactivated influenza vaccine. The CDR3 contains 15 residues. V dropped 5 bases and J dropped 0 bases, with 14 bases sitting between them. Germline CDR1 reads DFQATT; CDR2 reads SNEGSKA (reference sequence). TCRdb recomputed calls from the RT-PCR reads with MiXCR, one row per CDR3 protein. The data contain some 540,000 distinct CDR3 sequences, around 25% of them seen just once; the ten biggest clones take up around 2.8%. This same sample was also part of a study on T cells expressing NK-cell markers. According to that study: Template switching by 5'RACE with UMIs generated the TCR beta cDNA. HCMV seropositivity marked most of the eight sequenced donors; one was seronegative.

The sample was CD4+ T cells sorted from PBMCs, taken roughly 13 days after vaccination. This receptor was identified in a middle-aged man who received an inactivated influenza vaccine. The J gene is TRBJ2-1, the V gene TRBV20-1; the D gene is possibly TRBD2 (5 bases). CDR3 DNA: TGCAGTGCTGTCCGGGGTGGGAGCTCCTACAATGAGCAGTTCTTC. As protein: CSAVRGGSSYNEQFF.